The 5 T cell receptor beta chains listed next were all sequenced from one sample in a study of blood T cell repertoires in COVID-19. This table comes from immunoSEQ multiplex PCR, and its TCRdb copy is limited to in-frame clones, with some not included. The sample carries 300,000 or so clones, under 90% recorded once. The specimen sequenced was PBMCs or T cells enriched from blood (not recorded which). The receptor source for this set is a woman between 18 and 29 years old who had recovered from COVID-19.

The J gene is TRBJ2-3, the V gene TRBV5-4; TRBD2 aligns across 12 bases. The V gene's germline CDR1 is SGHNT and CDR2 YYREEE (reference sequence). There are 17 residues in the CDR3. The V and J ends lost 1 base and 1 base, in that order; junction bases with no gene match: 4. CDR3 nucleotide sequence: TGTGCCAGCAGCTTGATGTGGACTAGCGGGGGCACAGATACGCAGTATTTT. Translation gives CASSLMWTSGGTDTQYF.

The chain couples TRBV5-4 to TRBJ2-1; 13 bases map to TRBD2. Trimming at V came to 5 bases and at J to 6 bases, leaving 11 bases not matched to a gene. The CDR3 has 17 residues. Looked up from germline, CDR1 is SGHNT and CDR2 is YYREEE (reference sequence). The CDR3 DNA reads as TGTGCCAGCAGTCCCGGACTAGCGGGAGCCAGGATCAATGAGCAGTTCTTC. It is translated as CASSPGLAGARINEQFF. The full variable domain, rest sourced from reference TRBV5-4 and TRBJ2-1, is ETGVTQSPTHLIKTRGQQVTLRCSSQSGHNTVSWYQQALGQGPQFIFQYYREEENGRGNFPPRFSGLQFPNYSSELNVNALELDDSALYLCASSPGLAGARINEQFFGPGTRLTVL.

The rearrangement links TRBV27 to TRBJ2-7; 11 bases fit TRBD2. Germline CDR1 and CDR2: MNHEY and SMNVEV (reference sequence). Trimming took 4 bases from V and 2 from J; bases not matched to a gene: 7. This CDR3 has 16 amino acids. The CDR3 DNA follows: TGTGCCAGCAGTTCCCGGACTAGCGGGCGACCCTACGAGCAGTACTTC. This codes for CASSSRTSGRPYEQYF.

In nucleotides, the CDR3 is TGTGCCAGCAGAAGGCCGGGTGCGAATAATTCACCCCTCCACTTT. This translates into CASRRPGANNSPLHF. The V gene is TRBV27, the J gene TRBJ1-6; no definite D call. Between the trimmed V and J ends, which lost 6 bases and 5 bases, there was a span of 14 bases. The CDR3 consists of 15 residues. Germline V lookup: CDR1 MNHEY, CDR2 SMNVEV (reference sequence).

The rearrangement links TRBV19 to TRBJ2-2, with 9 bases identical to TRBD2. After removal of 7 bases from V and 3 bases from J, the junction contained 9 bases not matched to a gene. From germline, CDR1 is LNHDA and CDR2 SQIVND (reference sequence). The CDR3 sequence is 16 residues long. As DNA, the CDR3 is TGTGCCAGTAACCCCCGGACTAGCGAGTACACCGGGGAGCTGTTTTTT. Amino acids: CASNPRTSEYTGELFF.